This TCR beta chain comes out of a study of blood T cell repertoires in COVID-19. Study-wide background: Both acute and convalescent COVID-19 samples were obtained from the United States, Italy and Spain.

Repertoires were generated with immunoSEQ multiplex PCR, while TCRdb's copy carries only in-frame clones and drops some. Among about 50,000 clones, roughly 86% were seen once, and the ten largest hold roughly 10%. V trimming: 1 base; J trimming: 7 bases; junction bases outside the gene matches: 5. CDR1 is SGHTA and CDR2 is FQGNSA in the germline V gene. The CDR3 spans 15 residues. The receptor's source is a man aged 80 or over with active or convalescent COVID-19. The rearrangement joins TRBV7-2 to TRBJ1-5; 9 bases agree with TRBD1. Sequencing input: peripheral blood. The CDR3 spells CASSLGTGVQQPQHF. The DNA for the CDR3 is TGTGCCAGCAGCTTAGGGACAGGGGTTCAACAGCCCCAGCATTTT. Supplemented by reference TRBV7-2 and TRBJ1-5, the full variable domain reads GAGVSQSPSNKVTEKGKDVELRCDPISGHTALYWYRQSLGQGLEFLIYFQGNSAPDKSGLPSDRFSAERTGGSVSTLTIQRTQQEDSAVYLCASSLGTGVQQPQHFGDGTRLSIL.